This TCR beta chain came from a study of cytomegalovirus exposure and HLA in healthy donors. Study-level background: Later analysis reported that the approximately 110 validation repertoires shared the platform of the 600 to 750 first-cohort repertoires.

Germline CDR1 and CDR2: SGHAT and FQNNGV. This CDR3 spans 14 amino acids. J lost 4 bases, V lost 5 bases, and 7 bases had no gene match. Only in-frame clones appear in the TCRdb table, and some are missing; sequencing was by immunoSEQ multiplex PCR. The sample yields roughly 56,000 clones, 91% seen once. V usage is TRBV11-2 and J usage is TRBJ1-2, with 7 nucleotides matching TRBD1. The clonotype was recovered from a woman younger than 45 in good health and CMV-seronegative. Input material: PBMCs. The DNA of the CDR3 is TGTGCCAGCAGCCCTCAACGGGACAGCTATGGCTACACCTTC. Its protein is CASSPQRDSYGYTF.